This TCR beta chain emerged from a study of blood T cell repertoires in COVID-19. On the study more broadly: There were acute and convalescent COVID-19 samples, and they came from the United States, Italy and Spain.

Germline-derived CDR1 and CDR2 are SGHTA and FQGNSA. The CDR3 is 16 amino acids. Trimming pared 1 base from V and 4 bases from J, leaving 11 bases between. Original analysis: For nucleated cells, counts were estimated from reference gene primer amplification. Assay: immunoSEQ multiplex PCR; the TCRdb copy retains only in-frame clones and omits some. V and J calls and clone size come straight from that table; D and trimming were deduced from the DNA. The profile shows 250,000 to 300,000 clones, around four fifths of them singletons. The study drew participants aged about 18 to 95 years from 20 to 30 US areas.

This sequence joins TRBV7-2 and TRBJ1-6; no clear D gene. The specimen sequenced was PBMCs or T cells enriched from blood (not recorded which). The TCR comes from a man aged 30 to 39 with acute COVID-19. CDR3 sequence reads: CASSLDARRYNSPLHF. CDR3 DNA: TGTGCCAGCAGCTTAGACGCCCGGAGGTATAATTCACCCCTCCACTTT.